These 26 T cell receptor beta chains originate from one sample sequenced in a study of cytomegalovirus exposure and HLA in healthy donors. Repertoires were generated with immunoSEQ multiplex PCR, while TCRdb's copy carries only in-frame clones and drops some. This sample yields around 75,000 clones, of which just under 85% are seen a single time; around 3% belongs to the top ten. The source material was PBMCs. The receptors originated from a man in his thirties or forties in good health and CMV-seronegative.

This clone was seen once. V gene TRBV28 combines with J gene TRBJ1-5, with 7 bases lining up with TRBD1. CDR1 is MDHEN, CDR2 SYDVKM, per germline. J gave up 8 bases and V 2 bases, and 6 bases lay outside the gene matches. The CDR3 totals 14 residues. The chain's CDR3 is CASSLPGQLKPQHF. The CDR3 DNA is TGTGCCAGCAGTTTACCGGGACAGCTGAAGCCCCAGCATTTT.

This rearrangement joins TRBV5-6 to TRBJ1-5; a possible D gene is TRBD1 (5 bases). Per germline, CDR1 SGHDT and CDR2 YYEEEE. The V end was cut by 2 bases, the J end by 1 base, with 22 bases between. This CDR3 spans 19 amino acids. The CDR3 sequence is CASSFSAGGGISSNQPQHF. DNA of the CDR3: TGTGCCAGCAGCTTTTCCGCGGGCGGGGGAATTTCCAGCAATCAGCCCCAGCATTTT. The full variable domain, with the rest looked up from reference TRBV5-6 and TRBJ1-5, is DAGVTQSPTHLIKTRGQQVTLRCSPKSGHDTVSWYQQALGQGPQFIFQYYEEEERQRGNFPDRFSGHQFPNYSSELNVNALLLGDSALYLCASSFSAGGGISSNQPQHFGDGTRLSIL.

The rearrangement uses TRBV5-6 and TRBJ1-5; tentative D call: TRBD1 (5 bases). Trimming stripped 4 bases from V and 4 bases from J, with 24 bases between. This CDR3 has 18 amino acids. The germline gives CDR1 SGHDT, CDR2 YYEEEE. CDR3 protein: CASSRGIRVRGWNQPQHF. The CDR3 DNA is TGTGCCAGCAGCCGGGGGATACGGGTCCGGGGGTGGAATCAGCCCCAGCATTTT. The variable domain in full, completed from reference TRBV5-6 and TRBJ1-5, reads DAGVTQSPTHLIKTRGQQVTLRCSPKSGHDTVSWYQQALGQGPQFIFQYYEEEERQRGNFPDRFSGHQFPNYSSELNVNALLLGDSALYLCASSRGIRVRGWNQPQHFGDGTRLSIL.

The gene calls are TRBV7-2 and TRBJ2-7, with TRBD2 matching over 9 bases. This CDR3 has 18 amino acids. Germline lookup yields CDR1 SGHTA and CDR2 FQGNSA. The junction had 9 bases not matched to a gene; V was cut back by 0 bases and J by 0 bases. The CDR3 DNA follows: TGTGCCAGCAGCTTAGCGGGGAATAGCGGGGGATCCTCCTACGAGCAGTACTTC. This gives the protein CASSLAGNSGGSSYEQYF. The entire variable domain, with the rest obtained from reference TRBV7-2 and TRBJ2-7, is as follows: GAGVSQSPSNKVTEKGKDVELRCDPISGHTALYWYRQSLGQGLEFLIYFQGNSAPDKSGLPSDRFSAERTGGSVSTLTIQRTQQEDSAVYLCASSLAGNSGGSSYEQYFGPGTRLTVT.

This chain connects TRBV15 to TRBJ2-5, with 9 positions matching TRBD1. The CDR3 sequence is 14 residues long. Germline CDR1 reads LNHNV; CDR2 reads YYDKDF (reference sequence). The junction had 0 bases not matched to a gene; V was cut back by 3 bases and J by 1 base. The CDR3 DNA follows: TGTGCCACCAGCAGGGACAGGGGCCAAGAGACCCAGTACTTC. Translated, it gives CATSRDRGQETQYF.

The chain has TRBV7-3 and TRBJ1-2; tentative D call: TRBD1 (5 bases). The germline V gene has CDR1 SGHTA and CDR2 FQGTGA. The CDR3 runs 13 residues. V lost 5 bases and J lost 7, with 14 bases in between. CDR3 loop: CASSRAGGGGYTF. The CDR3 DNA sequence: TGTGCCAGCAGCCGGGCGGGGGGAGGTGGCTACACCTTC.

This clone was recorded only once. The genes are TRBV19 and TRBJ2-2; D perhaps matches TRBD2 (5 bases). Germline values: CDR1 LNHDA, CDR2 SQIVND (reference sequence). V shed 2 bases and J shed 0 bases, with 16 bases lying between them. The CDR3 sequence is 18 residues long. CDR3 residues: CASSINFGEGPNTGELFF. The CDR3 DNA reads as TGTGCCAGTAGTATAAATTTCGGAGAGGGCCCGAACACCGGGGAGCTGTTTTTT.

This chain uses TRBV19 with TRBJ1-1; 7 bases map to TRBD1. The CDR3 is made up of 13 amino acids. Germline V CDR1 and CDR2: LNHDA, SQIVND (reference sequence). V lost 6 bases to trimming and J lost 1 base; unmatched junction nucleotides: 2. This CDR3 is CASRTGENTEAFF. The CDR3 coding sequence is TGTGCCAGTAGAACAGGGGAGAACACTGAAGCTTTCTTT.

The V call is TRBV9, the J call TRBJ2-2, with a tentative D call TRBD2 (6 bases). The CDR3 extends over 16 amino acids. Trimming removed 0 bases from V and 6 bases from J, with 15 bases in between. Germline values: CDR1 SGDLS, CDR2 YYNGEE. Written as DNA, the CDR3 is TGTGCCAGCAGCGTAGACGGGGGAGCTGCCGCCGGGGAGCTGTTTTTT. Translated: CASSVDGGAAAGELFF.

V usage is TRBV11-3 and J usage is TRBJ2-5, with 7 positions matching TRBD1. The CDR3 runs to 14 residues. V was clipped by 5 bases and J by 5 bases; unmatched bases: 8. The germline gives CDR1 SGHNT, CDR2 YENEEA. Here the CDR3 reads CASSRQGVVETQYF. The CDR3, as DNA: TGTGCCAGCAGCCGTCAGGGGGTCGTTGAGACCCAGTACTTC.

The V and J genes are TRBV5-5 and TRBJ1-6, with D maybe TRBD1 (6 bases). The germline gives CDR1 SGHKS, CDR2 YYEKEE (reference sequence). Trimming took off 4 bases at V and 7 bases at J, with 12 bases between the two ends. The CDR3 covers 14 residues. This CDR3 is CASSRGFENSPLHF. The CDR3 nucleotides read TGTGCCAGCAGCAGGGGGTTTGAAAATTCACCCCTCCACTTT.

The genes are TRBV7-9 and TRBJ2-2; 7 bases map to TRBD2. With 3 bases clipped from V and 3 bases from J, the junction kept 10 bases outside the gene matches. The CDR3 is 17 residues long. CDR1 and CDR2 (germline): SEHNR, FQNEAQ (reference sequence). CDR3 bases: TGTGCCAGCAGCTTGATATCTAGCGGATTATACACCGGGGAGCTGTTTTTT. This sequence encodes CASSLISSGLYTGELFF.

The gene calls are TRBV6-5 and TRBJ1-5; 8 nucleotides match TRBD1. V gave up 6 bases and J gave up 2 bases; unmatched junction bases: 6. CDR1 is MNHEY and CDR2 is SVGAGI in the germline V gene. The CDR3 totals 15 residues. CDR3 sequence reads: CASRTGELGNQPQHF. The CDR3 DNA is TGTGCCAGCAGGACAGGGGAATTAGGCAATCAGCCCCAGCATTTT.

CDR3 in amino acids: CASSQDFSGGEPYNEQFF. The CDR3 region has the DNA TGCGCCAGCAGCCAAGATTTTTCGGGAGGTGAGCCCTACAATGAGCAGTTCTTC. This chain joins TRBV4-3 and TRBJ2-1; 7 bases match TRBD2. Germline trimming cut 0 bases from V and 2 bases from J; bases unmatched to any gene: 10. This CDR3 has 18 residues. CDR1 is LGHNA and CDR2 is YSLEER in the germline V gene.

This chain connects TRBV14 to TRBJ2-7; possible D gene TRBD1, 6 bases. The CDR3 is 14 amino acids. Germline CDR1 reads SGHDN; CDR2 reads FVKESK. The V end was cut by 6 bases, the J end by 2 bases, with 14 bases between. Written as DNA, the CDR3 is TGTGCCAGCAGTGGGACACTCCTTGCCTACGAGCAGTACTTC. It encodes CASSGTLLAYEQYF.

The CDR3 DNA reads as TGCGCCAGCAGCCCTATTGCCCTCCTAAGCACAGATACGCAGTATTTT. Translating gives CASSPIALLSTDTQYF. The chain couples TRBV4-1 to TRBJ2-3; D remains ambiguous. The CDR3 sequence is 16 residues long. Looked up from germline, CDR1 is MGHRA and CDR2 is YSYEKL. Deletions cut 4 bases from V and 0 bases from J, with 14 bases between.

The rearrangement joins TRBV6-4 to TRBJ2-1; 10 bases are shared with TRBD1. J lost 8 bases, V lost 0 bases, and 10 bases had no gene match. This CDR3 has 17 amino acids. Germline V gene data show CDR1 as MRHNA and CDR2 as SNTAGT. As DNA, the CDR3 is TGTGCCAGCAGTGACTCCGCGGGGGACAGGGGAGGTGATGAGCAGTTCTTC. Residues: CASSDSAGDRGGDEQFF.

This chain connects TRBV9 to TRBJ1-6, with 8 bases lining up with TRBD1. The J segment lost 7 bases and the V segment lost 3 bases, leaving 6 bases of the junction unmatched. This CDR3 has 15 residues. Per the germline V gene, CDR1 is SGDLS and CDR2 is YYNGEE. The CDR3 here is CASSASGGGNSPLHF. The CDR3 DNA reads TGTGCCAGCAGCGCCTCAGGGGGCGGAAATTCACCCCTCCACTTT. The full variable domain, rest sourced from reference TRBV9 and TRBJ1-6, is DSGVTQTPKHLITATGQRVTLRCSPRSGDLSVYWYQQSLDQGLQFLIQYYNGEERAKGNILERFSAQQFPDLHSELNLSSLELGDSALYFCASSASGGGNSPLHFGNGTRLTVT.

There are a few counts of this clone. The chain links TRBV6-4 to TRBJ2-2, with TRBD2 identical over 8 bases. Germline trimming cut 2 bases from V and 5 bases from J; bases unmatched to any gene: 7. The CDR3 is 16 residues long. Germline V gene data show CDR1 as MRHNA and CDR2 as SNTAGT. Here the CDR3 reads CASSDEAGGHTGELFF. The DNA for the CDR3 is TGTGCCAGCAGTGACGAGGCGGGGGGCCATACCGGGGAGCTGTTTTTT.

This clone has only one observation. This sequence joins TRBV29-1 and TRBJ1-2; TRBD1 agrees at 9 bases. CDR3 length: 15 residues. Germline CDR1 reads SQVTM; CDR2 reads ANQGSEA. The V and J ends lost 7 bases and 8 bases, in that order; junction bases with no gene match: 17. CDR3 DNA sequence: TGCAGCGCCATGGGACAGGGATTTAGTACGTGGGGCTACACCTTC. It specifies CSAMGQGFSTWGYTF.

V and J are TRBV5-1 and TRBJ2-5; 7 bases fit TRBD1. V lost 5 bases, J lost 1 base, and 5 bases stayed unmatched. Germline assignment: CDR1 SGHRS and CDR2 YFSETQ. The CDR3 extends over 14 amino acids. The CDR3 protein is CASSRWDSQETQYF. As DNA, the CDR3 is TGCGCCAGCAGTAGGTGGGACAGCCAAGAGACCCAGTACTTC.

The chain uses TRBV6-1 and TRBJ2-5, with D perhaps matching TRBD2 (6 bases). This CDR3 contains 14 residues. Looked up from germline, CDR1 is MNHNS and CDR2 is SASEGT. V was clipped by 3 bases and J by 7 bases, with 15 bases between them. The CDR3 here is CASSEPWRDGTQYF. CDR3 DNA: TGTGCCAGCAGTGAGCCCTGGAGGGACGGGACCCAGTACTTC.

This chain links TRBV5-4 with TRBJ1-1; 11 bases are a match to TRBD1. Germline CDR1 is SGHNT and CDR2 is YYREEE (reference sequence). The CDR3 sequence is 17 residues long. Trimming at V came to 4 bases and at J to 4 bases, leaving 12 bases not matched to a gene. CDR3 sequence reads: CASSDGQGAGVTTEAFF. The CDR3 DNA is TGTGCCAGCAGCGACGGACAGGGGGCGGGGGTGACCACTGAAGCTTTCTTT.

The chain has TRBV6-5 and TRBJ2-2; D is undetermined. V lost 6 bases and J lost 7, with 9 bases in between. This CDR3 comprises 12 residues. The germline V gene encodes CDR1 MNHEY and CDR2 SVGAGI. The CDR3 spells CASSLRVGELFF. CDR3 nucleotides: TGTGCCAGCAGCCTCCGAGTCGGGGAGCTGTTTTTT.

The chain employs TRBV5-5 and TRBJ1-2; TRBD1 might be the D (6 bases). Per germline, CDR1 SGHKS and CDR2 YYEKEE (reference sequence). The CDR3 has 15 residues. Trimming took 0 bases from V and 0 from J, leaving 9 bases between them. This CDR3 reads CASSLAAGANYGYTF. The CDR3 bases are TGTGCCAGCAGCTTGGCGGCAGGGGCTAACTATGGCTACACCTTC.

The V gene is TRBV29-1, the J gene TRBJ1-1; TRBD1 might be the D (5 bases). V was cut by 7 bases and J by 1 base, with 13 bases left in between. This CDR3 comprises 13 residues. The germline CDR1 and CDR2 sequences are SQVTM and ANQGSEA. The CDR3 loop reads CSAADSRNTEAFF. CDR3 nucleotide sequence: TGCAGCGCTGCTGACAGCCGGAACACTGAAGCTTTCTTT. Based on the CDR3 plus reference TRBV29-1 and TRBJ1-1, the full variable domain is SAVISQKPSRDICQRGTSLTIQCQVDSQVTMMFWYRQQPGQSLTLIATANQGSEATYESGFVIDKFPISRPNLTFSTLTVSNMSPEDSSIYLCSAADSRNTEAFFGQGTRLTVV.